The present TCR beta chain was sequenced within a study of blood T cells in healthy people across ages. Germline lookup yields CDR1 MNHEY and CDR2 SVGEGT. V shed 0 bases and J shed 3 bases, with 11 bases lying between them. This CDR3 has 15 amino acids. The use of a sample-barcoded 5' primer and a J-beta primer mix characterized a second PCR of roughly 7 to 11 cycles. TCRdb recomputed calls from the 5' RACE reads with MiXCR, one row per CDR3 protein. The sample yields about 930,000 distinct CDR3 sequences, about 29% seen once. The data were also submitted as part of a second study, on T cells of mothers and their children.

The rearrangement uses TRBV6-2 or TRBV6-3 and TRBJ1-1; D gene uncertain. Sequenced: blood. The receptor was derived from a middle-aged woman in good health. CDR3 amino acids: CASSYSGGIHTEAFF. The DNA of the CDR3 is TGTGCCAGCAGTTACTCAGGCGGGATCCACACTGAAGCTTTCTTT.